Reported below is one T cell receptor (beta chain). This table comes from immunoSEQ multiplex PCR, and its TCRdb copy is limited to in-frame clones, with some not included. Of roughly 300,000 clones listed, nearly 90% were seen once; the top ten hold 4.5% to 7%. This sample stems from a study of blood T cell repertoires in COVID-19. Background on the study: Acute-phase and convalescent COVID-19 samples originated in the United States, Italy and Spain. In each case, the material was cDNA or gDNA derived from T cells, B-cell-depleted T cells, or PBMCs.

This CDR3 region has 13 residues. CDR1 and CDR2 (germline): LNHDA, SQIVND (reference sequence). The V gene lost 5 bases and the J gene lost 5 bases, with 12 bases spanning the gap. Those enrolled, adults aged roughly 18 to 100 years, came from about two dozen US areas. The rearrangement joins TRBV19 to TRBJ2-5; D is uncertain. The receptor comes from a woman aged 25 to 39 who had recovered from COVID-19. Sequenced material: PBMCs or T cells enriched from blood (not recorded which). The CDR3 nucleotides are TGTGCCAGTAGTCCCGCGGTGAAGGAGACCCAGTACTTC. Amino acid sequence: CASSPAVKETQYF.